A single sample gave rise to the 30 T cell receptor beta chains below, sequenced in a study of blood T cell repertoires in COVID-19. Method: immunoSEQ multiplex PCR; TCRdb's copy keeps in-frame clones and lacks some. The sample shows 150,000 or so clones, around 83% of them seen only once. Source material: peripheral blood. The receptors were gathered from a woman aged 45-65 years with acute or convalescent COVID-19.

This clone appeared a few times. The rearrangement joins TRBV10-3 to TRBJ1-5; a possible D gene is TRBD1 (6 bases). The CDR3 spans 15 residues. Germline V CDR1 and CDR2: ENHRY, SYGVKD. The germline V and J ends were trimmed by 3 bases and 7 bases, with 16 bases remaining between them. The CDR3 bases are TGTGCCATCAGTGAATCGGGGGGCATCGGGCAGCCCCAGCATTTT. Protein: CAISESGGIGQPQHF.

This chain links TRBV4-1 with TRBJ1-5; the D gene is possibly TRBD1 (5 bases). The germline V and J ends were trimmed by 0 bases and 4 bases, with 25 bases remaining between them. CDR1 MGHRA and CDR2 YSYEKL come from the germline V gene. This CDR3 has 20 amino acids. CDR3 protein: CASSQDLQFGGGTSNQPQHF. CDR3 coding DNA: TGCGCCAGCAGCCAAGATCTTCAGTTTGGAGGCGGGACGTCAAATCAGCCCCAGCATTTT.

V and J are TRBV5-1 and TRBJ1-5; D is perhaps TRBD1 (5 bases). V was pared by 3 bases and J by 6 bases, with 13 bases between. The germline V gene has CDR1 SGHRS and CDR2 YFSETQ. The CDR3 spans 14 residues. The CDR3 is CASSSGTGGQPQHF. In nucleotides, the CDR3 is TGCGCCAGCAGCTCAGGGACCGGGGGTCAGCCCCAGCATTTT.

The J gene is TRBJ1-6, the V gene TRBV27; possibly TRBD1 for D (5 bases). Germline CDR1 is MNHEY and CDR2 is SMNVEV (reference sequence). CDR3 length: 13 residues. V lost 5 bases to trimming and J lost 7 bases, with 9 bases between them. The CDR3 DNA is TGTGCCAGCAGTCTTAGACAGAATTCACCCCTCCACTTT. Its protein is CASSLRQNSPLHF.

This clone was seen just once. The V and J genes are TRBV24-1 and TRBJ2-3; TRBD2 matches at 9 bases. The germline V gene has CDR1 KGHDR and CDR2 SFDVKD. The CDR3 runs to 17 residues. V gave up 2 bases and J gave up 2 bases; unmatched junction bases: 7. The CDR3 region has the DNA TGTGCCACCAGTGATTCGCGGCTAGCGGGAACCACAGATACGCAGTATTTT. It encodes CATSDSRLAGTTDTQYF.

The chain links TRBV12-3 or TRBV12-4 to TRBJ2-7, with TRBD2 as a possible D gene (7 bases). The V and J ends lost 6 bases and 6 bases respectively, with 15 bases between them. The CDR3 covers 13 residues. The CDR3 region is CASSKSRGAEQYF. The CDR3, as DNA: TGTGCCAGCAGCAAGTCCCGGGGGGCCGAGCAGTACTTC.

The chain uses TRBV6-2 or TRBV6-3 and TRBJ1-2; TRBD1 matches at 8 bases. The CDR3 length is 14 residues. J was trimmed by 8 bases and V by 6 bases; bases with no gene match: 11. CDR1 is MNHEY, CDR2 SVGEGT, per germline. The CDR3 here is CASSSSDRVAGYTF. The CDR3, as DNA: TGTGCCAGCAGCAGCTCGGACAGGGTCGCGGGCTACACCTTC.

This clone was counted a few times. The genes are TRBV27 and TRBJ1-6, with D maybe TRBD1 (6 bases). This CDR3 is 18 amino acids long. Germline assignment: CDR1 MNHEY and CDR2 SMNVEV (reference sequence). Trimming pared 4 bases from V and 8 bases from J, leaving 24 bases between. CDR3 DNA sequence: TGTGCCAGCAGTTCCCTCCTTATTTTGACAGGCAGCTATTCACCCCTCCACTTT. Translated: CASSSLLILTGSYSPLHF.

The chain recombines TRBV5-1 with TRBJ2-2, with D possibly matching TRBD1 (6 bases). This CDR3 is 16 amino acids long. Trimming left V 0 bases short and J 4 bases short, with 13 bases between. Germline assignment: CDR1 SGHRS and CDR2 YFSETQ. The CDR3 DNA follows: TGCGCCAGCAGCTTGGTTCCAGGGGACCCCACCGGGGAGCTGTTTTTT. Translating it yields CASSLVPGDPTGELFF.

This CDR3 reads CATSREGAGQSYEQYF. CDR3 nucleotides: TGTGCCACCAGCAGAGAGGGAGCAGGCCAGTCCTACGAGCAGTACTTC. The chain recombines TRBV15 with TRBJ2-7; D is possibly TRBD2 (5 bases). The germline V and J ends were trimmed by 0 bases and 1 base, with 13 bases remaining between them. CDR1 LNHNV and CDR2 YYDKDF come from the germline V gene (reference sequence). This CDR3 contains 16 residues.

V usage is TRBV28 and J usage is TRBJ2-5, with 8 bases matching TRBD2. Germline CDR1 is MDHEN and CDR2 is SYDVKM. There are 14 residues in the CDR3. After removal of 3 bases from V and 5 bases from J, the junction contained 5 bases not matched to a gene. The CDR3 protein is CASSLGREAETQYF. The DNA for the CDR3 is TGTGCCAGCAGTTTGGGGCGGGAGGCCGAGACCCAGTACTTC.

This rearrangement joins TRBV6-1 to TRBJ2-1; 7 bases line up with TRBD2. J gave up 2 bases and V 3 bases, and 4 bases lay outside the gene matches. The CDR3 has 15 amino acids. Germline V CDR1 and CDR2: MNHNS, SASEGT. This chain's CDR3 is CASSDVGTTYNEQFF. The CDR3 region has the DNA TGTGCCAGCAGTGATGTTGGGACTACCTACAATGAGCAGTTCTTC.

The J gene is TRBJ2-2, the V gene TRBV28; TRBD1 agrees at 7 bases. This CDR3 spans 16 amino acids. The V and J ends lost 4 bases and 1 base, in that order; junction bases with no gene match: 6. The V gene's germline CDR1 is MDHEN and CDR2 SYDVKM. CDR3 nucleotides: TGTGCCAGCAGTTCCGAAGGGACAGTGAACACCGGGGAGCTGTTTTTT. Protein product: CASSSEGTVNTGELFF.

V and J are TRBV7-8 and TRBJ2-3, with TRBD1 matching over 9 bases. CDR3 length: 12 residues. Trimming took 5 bases from V and 15 from J; bases not matched to a gene: 9. Germline CDR1 reads SGHVS; CDR2 reads FQNEAQ. The CDR3 loop reads CASSQRGTGRYF. The DNA of the CDR3 is TGTGCCAGCAGCCAAAGAGGGACAGGGCGATATTTT.

The V gene is TRBV12-3 or TRBV12-4, the J gene TRBJ1-2; D gene uncertain. The CDR3 extends over 12 amino acids. Trimming stripped 4 bases from V and 4 bases from J, with 7 bases between. CDR3 sequence: CASSSGIYGYTF. The CDR3 nucleotides are TGTGCCAGCAGTTCGGGGATCTATGGCTACACCTTC.

The chain combines TRBV3-1 (or the pseudogene TRBV3-2) with TRBJ1-3; D might be TRBD1 (6 bases). V was clipped by 2 bases and J by 2 bases, with 7 bases between them. The CDR3 has 14 residues. Germline V gene sequence: CDR1 LGHDT, CDR2 YNNKEL (reference sequence). The CDR3 loop is CASSQNRAGNTIYF. As DNA, the CDR3 is TGTGCCAGCAGCCAAAACAGGGCTGGAAACACCATATATTTT.

The chain couples TRBV28 to TRBJ1-2, with D hard to call. This CDR3 region has 16 residues. V was pared by 2 bases and J by 8 bases, with 21 bases between. Germline V gives CDR1 MDHEN, CDR2 SYDVKM. CDR3 sequence reads: CASSLDFLGSRIGYTF. CDR3 sequence (DNA): TGTGCCAGCAGTTTAGATTTTCTAGGCTCGAGAATAGGCTACACCTTC.

V and J are TRBV7-2 and TRBJ1-2; D remains unclear. The CDR3 runs to 14 residues. V dropped 4 bases and J dropped 7 bases, with 16 bases sitting between them. CDR1 and CDR2 from the germline V gene are SGHTA and FQGNSA. This CDR3 is CASSSPGIRVGYTF. CDR3 bases: TGTGCCAGCAGCTCCCCTGGTATTCGCGTTGGCTACACCTTC. The full variable domain, rest sourced from reference TRBV7-2 and TRBJ1-2, is GAGVSQSPSNKVTEKGKDVELRCDPISGHTALYWYRQSLGQGLEFLIYFQGNSAPDKSGLPSDRFSAERTGGSVSTLTIQRTQQEDSAVYLCASSSPGIRVGYTFGSGTRLTVV.

This sequence joins TRBV6-5 and TRBJ1-4, with D possibly being TRBD1 (5 bases). Germline lookup yields CDR1 MNHEY and CDR2 SVGAGI. CDR3 size: 14 residues. V dropped 7 bases and J dropped 11 bases, with 20 bases sitting between them. This CDR3 reads CASNSGGNSFKLFF. CDR3 DNA: TGTGCCAGCAATAGTGGGGGGAACTCGTTCAAACTGTTTTTT.

This clone was detected a few times. The rearrangement links TRBV28 to TRBJ1-5; no firm D call. This CDR3 has 10 residues. Germline assignment: CDR1 MDHEN and CDR2 SYDVKM. V dropped 8 bases and J dropped 7 bases, with 6 bases sitting between them. The CDR3 coding sequence is TGTGCCAGCTGGAGCCAGCCCCAGCATTTT. Translated, it gives CASWSQPQHF.

The chain is built from TRBV10-2 and TRBJ2-7; D might be TRBD1 (6 bases). Trimming removed 6 bases from V and 2 bases from J, with 20 bases in between. The CDR3 runs to 16 residues. CDR1 is WSHSY and CDR2 is SAAADI in the germline V gene. CDR3 nucleotides: TGCGCCAGCAGGGAAACACTGGGACATTCCCCCTACGAGCAGTACTTC. Protein product: CASRETLGHSPYEQYF.

The rearrangement joins TRBV7-3 to TRBJ2-2; D remains ambiguous. Germline CDR1 and CDR2: SGHTA and FQGTGA. This CDR3 is built from 15 residues. V lost 0 bases and J lost 5, with 10 bases in between. The CDR3 nucleotides read TGTGCCAGCAGCTTAACGTTCGGTGATACCGGGGAGCTGTTTTTT. This gives the protein CASSLTFGDTGELFF.

The chain recombines TRBV29-1 with TRBJ1-1, with a weak D call TRBD1 (5 bases). V was trimmed by 4 bases and J by 5 bases, leaving 17 bases between them. The CDR3 runs 14 residues. Germline CDR1 is SQVTM and CDR2 is ANQGSEA. Here the CDR3 DNA reads TGCAGCGTTGTCCGGGACGGAGGAGGGACTGAAGCTTTCTTT. This translates into CSVVRDGGGTEAFF. The variable domain in full, completed from reference TRBV29-1 and TRBJ1-1, reads SAVISQKPSRDICQRGTSLTIQCQVDSQVTMMFWYRQQPGQSLTLIATANQGSEATYESGFVIDKFPISRPNLTFSTLTVSNMSPEDSSIYLCSVVRDGGGTEAFFGQGTRLTVV.

The V call is TRBV7-2, the J call TRBJ2-5, with TRBD2 identical over 7 bases. V was pared by 3 bases and J by 2 bases, with 6 bases of the junction left unmatched. There are 15 residues in the CDR3. Germline V lookup: CDR1 SGHTA, CDR2 FQGNSA. In nucleotides, the CDR3 is TGTGCCAGCAGCTTCGGGGGGAAGGGGCAAGAGACCCAGTACTTC. The encoded protein is CASSFGGKGQETQYF.

This clone was seen a handful of times. This chain links TRBV2 with TRBJ1-5, with TRBD1 matching over 7 bases. The junction had 7 bases not matched to a gene; V was cut back by 8 bases and J by 3 bases. The CDR3 is 14 amino acids. Germline CDR1 and CDR2: SNHLY and FYNNEI. Written as DNA, the CDR3 is TGTGCCAGCGATGCGACAGGGAACAATCAGCCCCAGCATTTT. Its protein is CASDATGNNQPQHF.

This rearrangement joins TRBV2 to TRBJ2-5; D ambiguous. In germline, CDR1 is SNHLY, CDR2 FYNNEI. The ends were cut back, 7 bases at V and 5 bases at J, with 14 bases in the middle. The CDR3 covers 13 residues. The DNA of the CDR3 is TGTGCCAGCACGCCGGAGTATGGGGAGACCCAGTACTTC. Encoded protein: CASTPEYGETQYF.

The V and J genes are TRBV4-3 and TRBJ2-1; TRBD1 might be the D (6 bases). The germline CDR1 and CDR2 sequences are LGHNA and YSLEER. V shed 3 bases and J shed 9 bases, with 15 bases lying between them. The CDR3 totals 14 residues. The CDR3 nucleotides are TGCGCCAGCAGCCAGGGCCTACAGGGCGGTGAGCAGTTCTTC. Translating it yields CASSQGLQGGEQFF.

Only one count was recorded for this clone. The chain recombines TRBV11-2 with TRBJ1-2, with TRBD1 identical over 8 bases. Germline V gives CDR1 SGHAT, CDR2 FQNNGV. After removal of 5 bases from V and 8 bases from J, the junction contained 13 bases not matched to a gene. The CDR3 loop spans 15 amino acids. The CDR3 loop reads CASSLSQGALSGYTF. The CDR3 bases are TGTGCCAGCAGCCTGAGCCAGGGGGCGTTATCCGGCTACACCTTC. Filled out from reference TRBV11-2 and TRBJ1-2, the complete variable domain reads EAGVAQSPRYKIIEKRQSVAFWCNPISGHATLYWYQQILGQGPKLLIQFQNNGVVDDSQLPKDRFSAERLKGVDSTLKIQPAKLEDSAVYLCASSLSQGALSGYTFGSGTRLTVV.

This clone was seen a few times. The CDR3 region is CASSPAEGGSGYTF. Here the CDR3 DNA reads TGTGCCAGCTCACCGGCCGAGGGCGGAAGTGGCTACACCTTC. This chain joins TRBV18 and TRBJ1-2; no definite D call. The CDR3 is 14 residues long. Germline CDR1 KGHSH, CDR2 LQKENI. The V end was cut by 3 bases, the J end by 7 bases, with 15 bases between.

The chain has TRBV5-8 and TRBJ1-2; 10 nucleotides agree with TRBD1. V shed 3 bases, J shed 4 bases, and the junction held 6 bases outside the gene matches. CDR3 length equals 15 residues. Germline V gives CDR1 SGHTS, CDR2 YDEGEE. This CDR3 is CASSYTGTGVYGYTF. DNA of the CDR3: TGTGCCAGCAGCTATACCGGGACAGGGGTCTATGGCTACACCTTC.